Given below is one T cell receptor beta chain in context. The germline V gene has CDR1 SGHRS and CDR2 YFSETQ. This CDR3 is 14 amino acids long. V lost 7 bases, J lost 4 bases, and 10 bases stayed unmatched. Some clones are missing from TCRdb's copy, which holds only in-frame ones; the method was immunoSEQ multiplex PCR. Counted here are tens of thousands of clones, about 80% occurring once; the ten biggest clones make up roughly 7.5%. The sample belongs to a study of T cells in localized non-small cell lung cancer. The TCR originated in a man between 40 and 75 years old with stage II lung adenocarcinoma. The sample consisted of PBMCs, taken before any cancer treatment. The chain employs TRBV5-1 and TRBJ2-5, with 7 bases lining up with TRBD1. As DNA, the CDR3 is TGCGCCAGCGATGAAGGGGGCGCGACAGAGACCCAGTACTTC. It is translated as CASDEGGATETQYF.